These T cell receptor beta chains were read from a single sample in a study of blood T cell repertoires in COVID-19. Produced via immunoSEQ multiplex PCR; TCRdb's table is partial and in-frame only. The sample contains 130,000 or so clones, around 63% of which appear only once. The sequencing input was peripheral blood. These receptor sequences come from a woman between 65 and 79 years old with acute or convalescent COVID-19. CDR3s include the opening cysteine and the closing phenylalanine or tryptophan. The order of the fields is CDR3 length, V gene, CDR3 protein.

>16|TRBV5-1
CASSPRLAGVQNTQYF
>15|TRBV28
CASSYWRASTDTQYF
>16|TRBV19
CASRPKRTFSYNEQFF
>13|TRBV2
CASSEALREKLFF
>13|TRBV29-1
CSVVSRPTYEQYF
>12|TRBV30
CAWSVLGSIQYF
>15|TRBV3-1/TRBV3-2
CASSPRTSGAGELFF
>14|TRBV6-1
CASSDRRGVSGYTF
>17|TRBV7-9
CASSLVGRGFDRCEQYF
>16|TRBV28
CASSSGAGTGGYEQYF
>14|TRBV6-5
CASYLTGRSYEQYF
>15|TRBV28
CASNTLRGEVYEQYF
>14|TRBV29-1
CSVEARGENTEAFF
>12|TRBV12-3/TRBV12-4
CATETGYNEQFF
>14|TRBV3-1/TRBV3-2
CASSQASGTNGYTF
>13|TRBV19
CASSRGQGQPQHF
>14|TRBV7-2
CASSLSGMYNEQFF
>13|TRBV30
CAWSRLRMESAFF
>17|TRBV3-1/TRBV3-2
CASSQDGGLAPSYEQYF
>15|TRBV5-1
CASSLTGGGAGEQFF
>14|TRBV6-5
CASSYGTGYNEQFF
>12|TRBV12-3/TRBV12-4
CASSFQGNTQYF